This T cell receptor beta chain is from a study of CD8 T cells in ankylosing spondylitis. Points from the study as a whole: About 8 highly homologous variants made up a TCR beta motif that seemed to typify ankylosing spondylitis blood.

Via MiXCR, TCRdb re-called the 5' RACE reads, giving one row per CDR3 protein. The profile covers roughly 350,000 distinct CDR3 sequences, with 6.5% to 10% appearing a single time and about 15% taken by the ten largest. The CDR3 has 16 amino acids. In germline, CDR1 is MNHEY, CDR2 SVGEGT. Trimming removed 7 bases from V and 5 bases from J; junction bases left unmatched: 12. To note about this clonotype: Its target is unknown.

This receptor was taken from a male donor with ankylosing spondylitis. The rearrangement links TRBV6-2 or TRBV6-3 to TRBJ2-2; 8 bases fit TRBD2. The sequencing input was blood, either unsorted or a sorted T cell fraction (not recorded which). CDR3 in amino acids: CASTTRRGAPTGELFF. CDR3 bases: TGTGCCAGCACCACAAGGCGGGGGGCGCCTACCGGGGAGCTGTTTTTT.